This record looks at one TCR beta chain sequence and its context. Its antigen is not identified. It is unclear where the CDR3 begins or ends on the DNA, so no DNA is shown, and the CDR3 is as TCRdb lists it. Participants, patients aged 18 to 65, had newly diagnosed hyperthyroidism with a duration under 2 months. Diagnosing involved the use of clinical symptoms, serum thyroxine and TRAb, thyroid ultrasound and orbital computed tomography. TCR beta CDR3 region amplification was performed from RNA transcripts. In the first-round RT-PCR of the TCR CDR3, the HTBI primer set was used. TCRdb fed the multiplex PCR reads into MiXCR, producing one record per CDR3 protein. The sample has just under 750,000 distinct CDR3 sequences; about a third are singletons. The CDR3 length is 15 residues, termini included. In germline, CDR1 is ENHRY, CDR2 SYGVKD. The record originates from a study of T cells in Graves' hyperthyroidism and ophthalmopathy.

Overall study results and limits: In the analysis, a 13 V-J model separated ophthalmopathy from stable hyperthyroidism.

This chain joins TRBV10-3 and TRBJ2-2; TRBD1 is the table's D call, not checked against the DNA. The sample was blood. The receptor comes from a woman between 40 and 50 years old with Graves' hyperthyroidism. The CDR3 here is CATMGRGTGTGSCFF.